A selection of T cell receptor beta chains follows, all from one sample in a study of CXCR3-negative and CXCR3-positive naive CD8 T cells. TCRdb re-called the 5' RACE reads; every CDR3 protein appears as one record, without DNA. Its listing shows 40,000 to 45,000 distinct CDR3 sequences. The sample taken for sequencing was memory CD8+ T cells from blood. The origin of the receptors is a human donor in good health. Some clones in this sample may be carry-over from other donors' samples. Both conserved end residues are part of each CDR3. The order of the fields is J gene, clone size, V gene, CDR3 protein. Clone size is shown for a subset of rows, as once, few, many or a class of expanded clone.

j_gene: TRBJ2-5
abundance: NA
v_gene: TRBV27
CDR3aa: CASSFRVEETQYF

j_gene: TRBJ2-1
abundance: NA
v_gene: TRBV28
CDR3aa: CASSLGSGRAEFF

j_gene: TRBJ2-7
abundance: NA
v_gene: TRBV27
CDR3aa: CASSLRGRGSYEQYF

j_gene: TRBJ2-2
abundance: NA
v_gene: TRBV29-1
CDR3aa: CSVGFYGAGELFF

j_gene: TRBJ2-5
abundance: NA
v_gene: TRBV12-3/TRBV12-4
CDR3aa: CASSTDQGRETQYF

j_gene: TRBJ1-2
abundance: NA
v_gene: TRBV4-3
CDR3aa: CASSQEGEDSGYGYTF

j_gene: TRBJ1-5
abundance: NA
v_gene: TRBV7-8
CDR3aa: CASSSQDSSNQPQHF

j_gene: TRBJ2-2
abundance: NA
v_gene: TRBV4-2
CDR3aa: CDSSQGTGDTGELFF

j_gene: TRBJ2-7
abundance: NA
v_gene: TRBV7-8
CDR3aa: CASSQGQPSYEQYF

j_gene: TRBJ1-1
abundance: medium-sized
v_gene: TRBV7-9
CDR3aa: CASKMAYTEAFF

j_gene: TRBJ2-1
abundance: NA
v_gene: TRBV19
CDR3aa: CASSPTHYNEQFF

j_gene: TRBJ2-5
abundance: NA
v_gene: TRBV7-2
CDR3aa: CASSPSPGTQETQYF

j_gene: TRBJ2-1
abundance: NA
v_gene: TRBV3-1
CDR3aa: CASSLDRGEINEQFF

j_gene: TRBJ1-2
abundance: NA
v_gene: TRBV7-9
CDR3aa: CASSLDGGLAPGYTF

j_gene: TRBJ1-2
abundance: NA
v_gene: TRBV6-2/TRBV6-3
CDR3aa: CASSYSPDGSYGYTF

j_gene: TRBJ2-7
abundance: NA
v_gene: TRBV6-5
CDR3aa: CASSYSPGTGDEQYF

j_gene: TRBJ1-5
abundance: NA
v_gene: TRBV2
CDR3aa: CASRLTGLGNQPQHF

j_gene: TRBJ2-5
abundance: NA
v_gene: TRBV4-1
CDR3aa: CASSLGLGETQYF

j_gene: TRBJ2-1
abundance: NA
v_gene: TRBV2
CDR3aa: CASNPPVTVYNEQFF

j_gene: TRBJ2-3
abundance: NA
v_gene: TRBV7-9
CDR3aa: CASSPSLMSTDTQYF

j_gene: TRBJ2-1
abundance: NA
v_gene: TRBV29-1
CDR3aa: CSGVGREYNEQFF

j_gene: TRBJ2-5
abundance: NA
v_gene: TRBV15
CDR3aa: CATSRDRPRWGETQYF

j_gene: TRBJ2-1
abundance: NA
v_gene: TRBV11-2
CDR3aa: CASSLRYGATYNEQFF

j_gene: TRBJ1-5
abundance: medium-sized
v_gene: TRBV20-1
CDR3aa: CSARDHRVDHQPQHF

j_gene: TRBJ2-1
abundance: NA
v_gene: TRBV7-9
CDR3aa: CASSLVVSGAYNEQFF

j_gene: TRBJ2-6
abundance: NA
v_gene: TRBV6-4
CDR3aa: CASSEDGGANVLTF

j_gene: TRBJ2-1
abundance: NA
v_gene: TRBV29-1
CDR3aa: CSVDESAPGQFF

j_gene: TRBJ1-1
abundance: NA
v_gene: TRBV4-1
CDR3aa: CASSQGSGMAFF

j_gene: TRBJ1-1
abundance: NA
v_gene: TRBV29-1
CDR3aa: CSVEDFGGWDTEAFF

j_gene: TRBJ2-5
abundance: NA
v_gene: TRBV28
CDR3aa: CASSLGPGLETQYF

j_gene: TRBJ1-1
abundance: NA
v_gene: TRBV7-9
CDR3aa: CASSLEAGTEAFF

j_gene: TRBJ2-3
abundance: NA
v_gene: TRBV9
CDR3aa: CASSVSLAGSTDTQYF

j_gene: TRBJ1-1
abundance: NA
v_gene: TRBV29-1
CDR3aa: CSVVSAGRSEAFF

j_gene: TRBJ1-6
abundance: NA
v_gene: TRBV10-3
CDR3aa: CAISEDIYNSPLHF

j_gene: TRBJ2-7
abundance: NA
v_gene: TRBV7-9
CDR3aa: CASSPQSGFEQYF

j_gene: TRBJ2-1
abundance: NA
v_gene: TRBV29-1
CDR3aa: CSVEVGQGPGLSYNEQFF

j_gene: TRBJ2-5
abundance: NA
v_gene: TRBV20-1
CDR3aa: CSARDGGVQETEYF

j_gene: TRBJ2-3
abundance: NA
v_gene: TRBV6-1
CDR3aa: CASSEAEEGADTQYF

j_gene: TRBJ2-7
abundance: NA
v_gene: TRBV28
CDR3aa: CASRLTGRISYEQYF

j_gene: TRBJ2-1
abundance: NA
v_gene: TRBV5-5
CDR3aa: CASSLEGGLAINEQFF